The 6 T cell receptor beta chains in this list originate from one sample, sequenced in a study of blood T cell repertoires in COVID-19. Profiling relied on immunoSEQ multiplex PCR, and the TCRdb table lists in-frame clones only, not all of them. The sample records some 140,000 clones, 80% to 85% being singletons. The sequenced sample was peripheral blood. The source is a woman aged 55-70 years with active or convalescent COVID-19.

The chain has TRBV6-6 and TRBJ2-7; TRBD2 is a possible D gene (5 bases). CDR3 length: 14 amino acids. The germline CDR1 and CDR2 sequences are MNHNY and SVGAGI (reference sequence). V was pared by 4 bases and J by 6 bases, with 16 bases between. As DNA, the CDR3 is TGTGCCAGCAGTTTGTGGACTCCCGGTGGCGAGCAGTACTTC. Amino acid sequence: CASSLWTPGGEQYF.

The rearrangement uses TRBV7-2 and TRBJ2-1; TRBD2 might be the D (5 bases). The V gene lost 1 base and the J gene lost 11 bases, with 15 bases spanning the gap. The CDR3 has 14 residues. The germline V gene has CDR1 SGHTA and CDR2 FQGNSA. The CDR3: CASSLVIHGEQQFF. The DNA for the CDR3 is TGTGCCAGCAGCTTAGTTATTCACGGGGAACAGCAGTTCTTC.

V gene TRBV7-8 combines with J gene TRBJ2-2; possibly TRBD2 for D (6 bases). CDR3 length equals 16 residues. Germline values: CDR1 SGHVS, CDR2 FQNEAQ. V was shortened by 5 bases and J by 0 bases, with 13 bases between the two germline ends. The DNA for the CDR3 is TGTGCCAGCAGCCAAAGGCCGGGGGCGAACACCGGGGAGCTGTTTTTT. This codes for CASSQRPGANTGELFF.

The chain uses TRBV5-4 and TRBJ2-2; 12 nucleotides line up with TRBD2. Per the germline V gene, CDR1 is SGHNT and CDR2 is YYREEE (reference sequence). J lost 2 bases, V lost 4 bases, and 9 bases had no gene match. The CDR3 is 18 amino acids. The CDR3 sequence: CASSPRLAGAYNTGELFF. CDR3 DNA sequence: TGTGCCAGCAGCCCTCGACTAGCGGGGGCCTATAACACCGGGGAGCTGTTTTTT.

Concerning this clone itself: This sample also contains other DNA sequences that code for the same CDR3. This chain connects TRBV3-1 (or the pseudogene TRBV3-2) to TRBJ2-5, with 7 bases lining up with TRBD2. Germline V CDR1 and CDR2: LGHDT, YNNKEL (reference sequence). V lost 8 bases and J lost 5; bases outside the gene matches: 2. CDR3 length: 11 amino acids. The DNA of the CDR3 is TGTGCCAGCGGGGGGGTGGAGACCCAGTACTTC. It codes for CASGGVETQYF.

The rearrangement joins TRBV15 to TRBJ1-1; D gene unclear. CDR1 and CDR2 (germline): LNHNV, YYDKDF (reference sequence). The V end was cut by 6 bases, the J end by 2 bases, with 13 bases between. CDR3 length: 14 amino acids. Here the CDR3 DNA reads TGTGCCACCAGGTTCCCCCTGGGCAACACTGAAGCTTTCTTT. Amino acid sequence: CATRFPLGNTEAFF.